This T cell receptor beta chain was profiled in a study of T-cell reconstitution after alpha-beta-depleted transplantation in children. Library preparation (for TCRbeta) was performed with unique molecular identifiers. TCRdb redid the calling of the PCR reads with MiXCR, one entry per CDR3 protein. The sample has about 540,000 distinct CDR3 sequences; 15% to 20% are singletons. The V and J ends lost 3 bases and 3 bases respectively, with 17 bases between them. CDR1 LGHDT and CDR2 YNNKEL come from the germline V gene (reference sequence). This CDR3 contains 17 residues. This clonotype was seen more than once but under ten times.

The receptor's source is a human donor who donated a stem cell graft to a child with acute lymphoblastic leukemia. The input for sequencing was PBMCs from the stem cell graft donor, taken from the stem cell graft. This chain connects TRBV3-1 to TRBJ2-2; a possible D gene is TRBD1 (6 bases). The CDR3 spells CASSHPTGHGDTGELFF. CDR3 in DNA: TGTGCCAGCAGCCACCCGACAGGCCACGGGGACACCGGGGAGCTGTTTTTT.